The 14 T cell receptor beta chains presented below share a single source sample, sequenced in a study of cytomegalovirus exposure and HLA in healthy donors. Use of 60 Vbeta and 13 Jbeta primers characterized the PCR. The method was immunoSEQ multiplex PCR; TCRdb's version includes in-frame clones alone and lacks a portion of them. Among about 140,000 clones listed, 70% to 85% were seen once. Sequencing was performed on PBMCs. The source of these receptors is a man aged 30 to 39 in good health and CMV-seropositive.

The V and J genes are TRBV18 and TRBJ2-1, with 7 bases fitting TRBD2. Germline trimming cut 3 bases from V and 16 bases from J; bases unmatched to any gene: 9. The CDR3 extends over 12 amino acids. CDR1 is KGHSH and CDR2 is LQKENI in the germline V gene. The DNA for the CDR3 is TGTGCCAGCTCACCCGTGGGGGGGAGCAGCTTCTTC. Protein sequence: CASSPVGGSSFF.

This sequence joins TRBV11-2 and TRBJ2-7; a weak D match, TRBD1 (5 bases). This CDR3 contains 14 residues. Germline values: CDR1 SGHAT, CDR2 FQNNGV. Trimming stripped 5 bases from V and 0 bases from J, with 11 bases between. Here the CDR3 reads CASSPGFSSYEQYF. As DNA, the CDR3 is TGTGCCAGCAGCCCAGGGTTTAGCTCCTACGAGCAGTACTTC.

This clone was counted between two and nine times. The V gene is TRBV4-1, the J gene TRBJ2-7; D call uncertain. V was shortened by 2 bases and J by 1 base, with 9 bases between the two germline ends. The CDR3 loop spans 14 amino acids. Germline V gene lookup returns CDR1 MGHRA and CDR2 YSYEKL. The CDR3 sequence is CASSQHTNSYEQYF. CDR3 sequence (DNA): TGCGCCAGCAGCCAACACACTAATTCCTACGAGCAGTACTTC.

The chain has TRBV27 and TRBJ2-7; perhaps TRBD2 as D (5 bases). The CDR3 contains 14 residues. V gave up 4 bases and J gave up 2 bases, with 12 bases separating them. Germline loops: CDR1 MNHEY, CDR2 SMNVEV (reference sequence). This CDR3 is CASSSGSNPYEQYF. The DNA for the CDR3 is TGTGCCAGCAGTTCGGGGTCCAACCCCTACGAGCAGTACTTC.

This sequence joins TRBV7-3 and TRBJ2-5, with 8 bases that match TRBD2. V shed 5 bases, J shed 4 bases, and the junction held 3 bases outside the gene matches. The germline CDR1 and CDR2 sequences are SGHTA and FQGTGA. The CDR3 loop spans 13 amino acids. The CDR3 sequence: CASSTSGRETQYF. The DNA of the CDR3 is TGTGCCAGCAGCACAAGCGGGAGAGAGACCCAGTACTTC.

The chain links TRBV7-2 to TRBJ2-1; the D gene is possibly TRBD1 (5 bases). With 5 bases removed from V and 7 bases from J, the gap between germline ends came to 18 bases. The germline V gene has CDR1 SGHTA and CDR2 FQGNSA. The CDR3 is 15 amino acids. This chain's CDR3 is CASSAVGAVGNEQFF. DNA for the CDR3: TGTGCCAGCAGCGCTGTAGGGGCGGTAGGGAATGAGCAGTTCTTC.

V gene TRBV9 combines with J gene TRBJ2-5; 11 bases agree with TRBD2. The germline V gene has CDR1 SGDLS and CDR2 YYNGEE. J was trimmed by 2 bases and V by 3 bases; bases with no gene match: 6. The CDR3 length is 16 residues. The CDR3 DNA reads TGTGCCAGCAGCGCTTATGGGACTAGCGGACAAGAGACCCAGTACTTC. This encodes CASSAYGTSGQETQYF. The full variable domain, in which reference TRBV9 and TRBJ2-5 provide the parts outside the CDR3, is DSGVTQTPKHLITATGQRVTLRCSPRSGDLSVYWYQQSLDQGLQFLIQYYNGEERAKGNILERFSAQQFPDLHSELNLSSLELGDSALYFCASSAYGTSGQETQYFGPGTRLLVL.

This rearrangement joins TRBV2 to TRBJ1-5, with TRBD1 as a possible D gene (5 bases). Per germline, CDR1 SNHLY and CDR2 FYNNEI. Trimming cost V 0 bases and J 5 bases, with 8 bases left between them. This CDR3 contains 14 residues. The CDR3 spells CASSEAYRYQPQHF. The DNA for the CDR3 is TGTGCCAGCAGTGAAGCCTACAGGTATCAGCCCCAGCATTTT.

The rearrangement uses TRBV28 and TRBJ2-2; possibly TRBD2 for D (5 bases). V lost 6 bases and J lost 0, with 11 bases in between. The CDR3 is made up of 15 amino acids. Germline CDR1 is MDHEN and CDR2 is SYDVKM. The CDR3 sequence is CASRGEFANTGELFF. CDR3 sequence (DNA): TGTGCCAGCAGGGGAGAGTTTGCGAACACCGGGGAGCTGTTTTTT.

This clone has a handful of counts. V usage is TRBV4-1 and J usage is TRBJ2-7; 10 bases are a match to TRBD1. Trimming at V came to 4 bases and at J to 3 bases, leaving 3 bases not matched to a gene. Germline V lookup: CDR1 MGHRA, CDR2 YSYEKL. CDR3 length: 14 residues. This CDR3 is CASSLGQGFYEQYF. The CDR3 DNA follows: TGCGCCAGCAGCCTGGGACAGGGGTTCTACGAGCAGTACTTC.

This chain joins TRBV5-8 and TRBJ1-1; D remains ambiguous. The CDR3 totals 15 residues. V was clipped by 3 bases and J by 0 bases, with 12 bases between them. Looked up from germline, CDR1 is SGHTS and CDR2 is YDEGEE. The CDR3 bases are TGTGCCAGCAGCTCGCGCCCGCGGATGAACACTGAAGCTTTCTTT. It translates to CASSSRPRMNTEAFF.

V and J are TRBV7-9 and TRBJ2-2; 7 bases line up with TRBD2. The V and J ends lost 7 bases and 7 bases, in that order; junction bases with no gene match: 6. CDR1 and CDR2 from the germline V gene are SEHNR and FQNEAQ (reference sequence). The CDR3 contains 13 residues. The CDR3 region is CASTPAGLGELFF. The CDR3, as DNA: TGTGCCAGCACCCCAGCGGGACTCGGGGAGCTGTTTTTT.

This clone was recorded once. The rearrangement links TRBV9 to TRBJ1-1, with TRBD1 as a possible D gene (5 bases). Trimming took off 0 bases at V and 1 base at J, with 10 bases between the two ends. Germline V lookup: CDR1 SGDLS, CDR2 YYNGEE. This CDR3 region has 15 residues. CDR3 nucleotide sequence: TGTGCCAGCAGCGTAGGGGGGGGTTGGAACACTGAAGCTTTCTTT. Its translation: CASSVGGGWNTEAFF.

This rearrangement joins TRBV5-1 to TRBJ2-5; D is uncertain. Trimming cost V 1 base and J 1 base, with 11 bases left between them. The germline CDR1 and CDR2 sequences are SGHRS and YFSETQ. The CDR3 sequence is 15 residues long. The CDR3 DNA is TGCGCCAGCAGCTTGACGACGGGTCCCCAAGAGACCCAGTACTTC. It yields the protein CASSLTTGPQETQYF.